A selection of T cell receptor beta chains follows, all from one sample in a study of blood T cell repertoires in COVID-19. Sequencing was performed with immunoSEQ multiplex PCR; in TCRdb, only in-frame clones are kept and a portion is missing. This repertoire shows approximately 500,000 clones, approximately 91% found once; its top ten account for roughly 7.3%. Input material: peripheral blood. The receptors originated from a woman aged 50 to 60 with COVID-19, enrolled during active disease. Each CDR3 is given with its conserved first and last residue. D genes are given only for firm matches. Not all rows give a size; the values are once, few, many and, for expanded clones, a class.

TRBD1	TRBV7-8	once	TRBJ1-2	CASSLTGGRGGYTF	TGTGCCAGCAGCTTGACAGGGGGTCGTGGTGGCTACACCTTC
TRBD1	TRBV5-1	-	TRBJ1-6	CASSFGQGATPLHF	TGCGCCAGCAGCTTCGGACAGGGGGCGACACCCCTCCACTTT
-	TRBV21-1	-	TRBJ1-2	CASSNGALKPGYTF	TGTGCCAGCAGCAATGGGGCCTTAAAACCGGGCTACACCTTC
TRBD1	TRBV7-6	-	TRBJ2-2	CASSIQGATGELFF	TGTGCCAGCAGCATACAGGGGGCCACCGGGGAGCTGTTTTTT
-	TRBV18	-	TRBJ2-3	CASSPSLASRGDTQYF	TGTGCCAGCTCACCAAGCTTGGCTAGCAGAGGGGATACGCAGTATTTT
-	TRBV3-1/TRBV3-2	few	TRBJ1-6	CASRALYNSPLHF	TGTGCCAGCAGGGCCCTCTATAATTCACCCCTCCACTTT
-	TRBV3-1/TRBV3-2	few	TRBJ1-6	CASSLQLSTLHF	TGTGCCAGCAGCCTACAGCTTTCCACCCTCCACTTT
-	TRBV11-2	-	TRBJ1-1	CASSLGAGEAFF	TGTGCCAGCAGCTTAGGGGCAGGGGAAGCTTTCTTT
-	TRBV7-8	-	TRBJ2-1	CASSLFPSSHEQFF	TGTGCCAGCAGCTTATTCCCTAGTTCCCATGAGCAGTTCTTC
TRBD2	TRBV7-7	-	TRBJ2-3	CASSPTSGSSSTDTQYF	TGTGCCAGCAGCCCAACTAGCGGGTCCTCTAGCACAGATACGCAGTATTTT
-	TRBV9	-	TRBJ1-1	CASSSRLNRDEAFF	TGTGCCAGCAGCTCACGACTTAACAGGGATGAAGCTTTCTTT
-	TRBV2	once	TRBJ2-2	CASSGDTDTGELFF	TGTGCCAGCAGTGGGGACACAGACACCGGGGAGCTGTTTTTT
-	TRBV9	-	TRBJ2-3	CASSLRTLSTDTQYF	TGTGCCAGCAGCCTTCGGACTCTCAGCACAGATACGCAGTATTTT
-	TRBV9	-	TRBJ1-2	CASSVRAGKDEGYTF	TGTGCCAGCAGCGTAAGGGCGGGGAAGGATGAGGGCTACACCTTC
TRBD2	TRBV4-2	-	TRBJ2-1	CASSPGAGVYNEQFF	TGTGCCAGCAGCCCGGGAGCGGGGGTCTACAATGAGCAGTTCTTC
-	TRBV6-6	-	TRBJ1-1	CASPPGLNTEAFF	TGTGCCAGCCCACCGGGTTTGAACACTGAAGCTTTCTTT
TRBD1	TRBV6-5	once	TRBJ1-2	CASRTINRGYGYTF	TGTGCCAGCAGGACCATTAACAGGGGTTATGGCTACACCTTC
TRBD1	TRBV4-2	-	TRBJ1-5	CASSQDWGQVGQPQHF	TGTGCCAGCAGCCAAGATTGGGGACAGGTAGGGCAGCCCCAGCATTTT
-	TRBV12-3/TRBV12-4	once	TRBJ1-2	CASSQAPNYGYTF	TGTGCCAGCAGCCAGGCTCCTAACTATGGCTACACCTTC
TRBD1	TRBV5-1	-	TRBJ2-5	CASWTRSGTGGPETQYF	TGCGCCAGCTGGACGCGGTCCGGGACAGGGGGCCCAGAGACCCAGTACTTC
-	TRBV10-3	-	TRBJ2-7	CAISDPKDSSYEQYF	TGTGCCATCAGTGACCCCAAGGACAGCTCCTACGAGCAGTACTTC
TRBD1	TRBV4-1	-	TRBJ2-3	CASSQRGTATPCTDTQYF	TGCGCCAGCAGCCAACGTGGGACAGCTACTCCATGCACAGATACGCAGTATTTT
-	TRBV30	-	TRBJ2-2	CAWSVWGDTGELFF	TGTGCCTGGAGTGTCTGGGGGGACACCGGGGAGCTGTTTTTT
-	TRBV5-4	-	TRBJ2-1	CASSLIPLNEQFF	TGTGCCAGCAGCTTGATTCCCTTAAATGAGCAGTTCTTC
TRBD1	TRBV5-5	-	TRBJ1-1	CASSATGGGTEAFF	TGTGCCAGCAGCGCGACAGGGGGTGGGACTGAAGCTTTCTTT
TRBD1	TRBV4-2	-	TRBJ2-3	CASSQELAGGPDTQYF	TGTGCCAGCAGCCAAGAGTTGGCAGGGGGCCCAGATACGCAGTATTTT
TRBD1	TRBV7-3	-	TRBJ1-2	CASSHPGTGVGYTF	TGTGCCAGCAGCCATCCCGGGACAGGAGTTGGCTACACCTTC
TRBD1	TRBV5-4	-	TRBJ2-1	CASSLGWDRGRNEQFF	TGTGCCAGCAGCCTCGGGTGGGACAGGGGCCGCAATGAGCAGTTCTTC
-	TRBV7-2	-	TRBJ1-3	CASSSQDISGNTIYF	TGTGCCAGCAGCTCCCAGGATATCTCTGGAAACACCATATATTTT
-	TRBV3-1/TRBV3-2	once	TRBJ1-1	CASSPPGKNTEAFF	TGTGCCAGCAGCCCTCCCGGGAAGAACACTGAAGCTTTCTTT
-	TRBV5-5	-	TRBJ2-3	CASSLAALRGDTQYF	TGTGCCAGCAGCCTGGCAGCCCTTAGAGGGGATACGCAGTATTTT
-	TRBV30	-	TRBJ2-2	CAWSVLLGNTGELFF	TGTGCCTGGAGTGTACTTCTTGGGAACACCGGGGAGCTGTTTTTT
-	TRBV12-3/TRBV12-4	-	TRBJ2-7	CASSRGLYEQYF	TGTGCCAGCAGCCGCGGACTCTACGAGCAGTACTTC
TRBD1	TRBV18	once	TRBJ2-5	CASSRPGGPETQYF	TGTGCCAGCTCACGTCCAGGGGGCCCAGAGACCCAGTACTTC
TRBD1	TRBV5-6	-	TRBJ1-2	CASSNGDRVNYGYTF	TGTGCCAGCAGCAATGGGGACAGGGTGAACTATGGCTACACCTTC
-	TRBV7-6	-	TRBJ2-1	CASSLGGGRAEQFF	TGTGCCAGCAGCTTAGGGGGGGGCCGCGCCGAGCAGTTCTTC
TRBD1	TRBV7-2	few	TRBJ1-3	CASSLRTGLPISGNTIYF	TGTGCCAGCAGCCTGAGGACAGGCCTCCCCATCTCTGGAAACACCATATATTTT
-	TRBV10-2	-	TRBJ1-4	CASSVGGGEKLFF	TGCGCCAGCAGCGTCGGAGGAGGTGAAAAACTGTTTTTT
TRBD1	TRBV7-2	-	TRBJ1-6	CASSLQTTGWNSPLHF	TGTGCCAGCAGCCTCCAAACGACAGGGTGGAATTCACCCCTCCACTTT
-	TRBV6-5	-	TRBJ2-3	CASSFGDTQYF	TGTGCCAGCAGTTTCGGAGATACGCAGTATTTT
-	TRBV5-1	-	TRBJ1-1	CASSLELATMNTEAFF	TGCGCCAGCAGCTTGGAGTTGGCCACCATGAACACTGAAGCTTTCTTT
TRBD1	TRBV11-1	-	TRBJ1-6	CASSPGTGEDSPLHF	TGTGCCAGCAGCCCGGGGACAGGGGAAGACTCACCCCTCCACTTT
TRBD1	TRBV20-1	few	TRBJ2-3	CSASYRGKDTQYF	TGCAGTGCTAGTTACAGGGGGAAAGATACGCAGTATTTT
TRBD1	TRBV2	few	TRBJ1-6	CASRQDRQSPLHF	TGTGCCAGCAGGCAGGACAGGCAATCACCCCTCCACTTT
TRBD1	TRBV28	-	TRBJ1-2	CASSPGQGTFPYQGRSGYTF	TGTGCCAGCAGCCCTGGACAGGGGACGTTTCCCTATCAGGGGAGGAGTGGCTACACCTTC
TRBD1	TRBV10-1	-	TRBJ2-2	CASRPGQGDLGELFF	TGCGCCAGCAGGCCGGGACAGGGGGACCTCGGGGAGCTGTTTTTT
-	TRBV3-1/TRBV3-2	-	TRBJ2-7	CASSPGQPYEQYF	TGTGCCAGCAGCCCAGGACAGCCCTACGAGCAGTACTTC
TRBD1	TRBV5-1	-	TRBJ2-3	CASSYFPGGRTDTQYF	TGCGCCAGCAGCTACTTCCCAGGGGGTCGCACAGATACGCAGTATTTT
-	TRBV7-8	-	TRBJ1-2	CASSAALAGHGYTF	TGTGCCAGCAGCGCCGCACTGGCAGGCCATGGCTACACCTTC
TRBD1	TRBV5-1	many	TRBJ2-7	CASGPTGGYEQYF	TGCGCCAGCGGGCCGACAGGGGGCTACGAGCAGTACTTC
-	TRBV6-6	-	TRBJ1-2	CASSYAGTGGYTF	TGTGCCAGCAGTTACGCGGGGACCGGGGGCTACACCTTC
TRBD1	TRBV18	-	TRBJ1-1	CASSPVRRGLNTEAFF	TGTGCCAGCTCACCCGTGAGGAGGGGGCTGAACACTGAAGCTTTCTTT
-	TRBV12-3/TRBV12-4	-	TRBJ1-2	CASSLGTRGYTF	TGTGCCAGCAGTTTGGGGACTCGGGGCTACACCTTC
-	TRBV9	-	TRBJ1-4	CASSVGQAEKLFF	TGTGCCAGCAGCGTAGGACAGGCCGAAAAACTGTTTTTT
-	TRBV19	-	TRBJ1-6	CASSIGAGNSPLHF	TGTGCCAGTAGTATAGGGGCAGGGAATTCACCCCTCCACTTT
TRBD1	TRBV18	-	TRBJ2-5	CASSPDRAGQETQYF	TGTGCCAGCTCACCCGACAGGGCAGGACAAGAGACCCAGTACTTC
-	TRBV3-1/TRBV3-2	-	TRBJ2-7	CASSQDTRGGSREQYF	TGTGCCAGCAGCCAAGATACGAGGGGGGGTTCGAGGGAGCAGTACTTC
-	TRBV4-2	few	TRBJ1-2	CASSQETGSHSGYTF	TGTGCCAGCAGCCAGGAGACAGGATCCCACTCTGGCTACACCTTC
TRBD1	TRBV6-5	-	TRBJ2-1	CAPQGAYNEQFF	TGTGCCCCTCAGGGGGCCTACAATGAGCAGTTCTTC